This T cell receptor beta chain is drawn from a study of blood T cell repertoires in COVID-19. Study context: Samples representing acute and convalescent COVID-19 were sourced from the United States, Italy and Spain.

Germline V gene lookup returns CDR1 SGHTA and CDR2 FQGTGA. V was trimmed by 0 bases and J by 6 bases, leaving 11 bases between them. The CDR3 is 15 residues long. Original data processing: Nucleated cell number was recorded as an estimate derived from reference gene primer amplification. Some clones are missing from TCRdb's copy, which holds only in-frame ones; the method was immunoSEQ multiplex PCR. That table supplies the V and J calls and clone size; D and trimming were determined from the DNA. Seen here are 95,000 to 150,000 clones, about 88% observed once, and the top ten hold roughly 1.2%. The receptor comes from a woman older than 75 with acute or convalescent COVID-19. Material for sequencing was peripheral blood. The V and J genes are TRBV7-3 and TRBJ2-2; no reliable D call. The CDR3 region is CASSLTSPSPGELFF. In nucleotides, the CDR3 is TGTGCCAGCAGCTTAACCAGTCCATCACCCGGGGAGCTGTTTTTT.